Reported below is one TCR beta chain. In Seattle, patients joined the study during active infection and were tracked longitudinally. This record belongs to a study of blood T cell repertoires in COVID-19. About the research overall: Whether acute or convalescent, the COVID-19 samples came from the United States, Italy and Spain. T cells, B-cell-depleted T cells, or PBMCs supplied cDNA or gDNA.

The ends were cut back, 3 bases at V and 4 bases at J, with 14 bases in the middle. This CDR3 is 15 amino acids long. In germline, CDR1 is SGHDT, CDR2 YYEEEE. In the original analysis: Quantification of nucleated cells was approximated via reference gene primer amplification. Libraries were prepared by immunoSEQ multiplex PCR; TCRdb keeps only in-frame clonotypes and omits some of them. The DNA was the basis for D and trimming; V, J and clone size are from that table. The data hold nearly 350,000 clones, with 75% to 90% observed a single time. J is TRBJ1-5 and V is TRBV5-6, with TRBD1 as a possible D gene (6 bases). Sequenced material: peripheral blood. The source is a woman between 50 and 59 years old with COVID-19, enrolled during active disease. The CDR3 region is CASSSQITGNQPQHF. In DNA form, the CDR3 reads TGTGCCAGCAGCTCCCAGATCACAGGGAATCAGCCCCAGCATTTT.